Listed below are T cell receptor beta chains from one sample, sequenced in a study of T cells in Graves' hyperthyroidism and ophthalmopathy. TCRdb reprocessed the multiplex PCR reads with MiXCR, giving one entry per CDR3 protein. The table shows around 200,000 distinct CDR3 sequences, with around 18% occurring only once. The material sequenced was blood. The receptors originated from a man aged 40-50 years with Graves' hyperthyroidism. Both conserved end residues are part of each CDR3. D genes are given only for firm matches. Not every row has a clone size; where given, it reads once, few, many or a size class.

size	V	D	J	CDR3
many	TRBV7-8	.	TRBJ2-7	CASSLAPLGHRTYEQYF
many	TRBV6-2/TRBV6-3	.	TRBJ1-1	CASTGSDWAEAFF
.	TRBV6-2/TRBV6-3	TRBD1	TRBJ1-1	CATRTGGLWTEAFF
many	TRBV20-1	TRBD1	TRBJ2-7	CSARVQGAVPEQYF
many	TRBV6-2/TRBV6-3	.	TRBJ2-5	CASSYSGETQYF
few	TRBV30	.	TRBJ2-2	CAWSPVGQANTGELFF
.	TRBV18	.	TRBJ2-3	CASSPGDADTQYF
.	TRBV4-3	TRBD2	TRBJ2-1	CASSQGGGGPYNEQFF
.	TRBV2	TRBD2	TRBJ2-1	CASTGLAGGGYEQFF
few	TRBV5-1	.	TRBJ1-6	CASSLEPRGASDSPLHF
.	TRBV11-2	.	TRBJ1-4	CASSFSGAKLFF
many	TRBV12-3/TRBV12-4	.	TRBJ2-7	CASRSNSYEQYF
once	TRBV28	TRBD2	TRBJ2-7	CASSEAAGRASEQYF
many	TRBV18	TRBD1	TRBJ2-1	CASSASGTGLNNEQFF
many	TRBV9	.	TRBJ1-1	CASSKGNTEAFF
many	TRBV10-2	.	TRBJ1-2	CASGTERFYGYTF
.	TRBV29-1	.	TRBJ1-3	CSVVISGNTIYF
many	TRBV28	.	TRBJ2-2	CASSWGANTGELFF
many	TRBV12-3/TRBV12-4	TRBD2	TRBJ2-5	CASSFRTSGQETQYF
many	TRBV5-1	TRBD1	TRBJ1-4	CASSYGQGSEEKLFF
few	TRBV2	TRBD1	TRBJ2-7	CASSLTGGGGEQYF
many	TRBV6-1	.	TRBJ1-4	CASSEWGRNEKLFF
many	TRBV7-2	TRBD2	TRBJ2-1	CASSLSLANYNEQFF
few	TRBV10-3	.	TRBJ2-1	CAISESGGEQFF
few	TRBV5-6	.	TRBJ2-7	CASTLSGWGTYEQYF
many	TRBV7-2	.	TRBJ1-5	CASSLLSNQPQHF
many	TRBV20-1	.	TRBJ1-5	CSASRSRNQPQHF
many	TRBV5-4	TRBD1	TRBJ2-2	CASSLGTGTGELFF
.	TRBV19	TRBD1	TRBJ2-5	CASSLTGTGWEGETQYF
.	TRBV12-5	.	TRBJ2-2	CASGLSPEAGELFF
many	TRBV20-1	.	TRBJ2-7	CSAQGQSYEQYF
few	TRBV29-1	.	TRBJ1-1	CSVENWTVNTEAFF
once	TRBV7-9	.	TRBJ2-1	CASARSPDRDEQFF
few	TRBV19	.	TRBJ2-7	CATESTVSYEQYF
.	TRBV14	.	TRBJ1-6	CASSQDLVIRVSSPLHF
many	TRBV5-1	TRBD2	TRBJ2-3	CASSQQGLATDTQYF
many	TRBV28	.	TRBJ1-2	CASSPGGQRIGPDGYTF
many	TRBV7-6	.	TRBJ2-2	CASSKMGRVTGELFF
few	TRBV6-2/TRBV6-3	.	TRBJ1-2	CASSQGTSYGYTF
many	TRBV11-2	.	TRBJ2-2	CASSLLRALNTGELFF
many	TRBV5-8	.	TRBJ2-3	CASSFGVRSTDTQYF
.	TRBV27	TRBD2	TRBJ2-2	CASSRLLAGGRGELFF
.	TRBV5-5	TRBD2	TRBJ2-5	CAATSGGEETQYF
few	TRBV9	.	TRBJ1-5	CASSVSLEDQPQHF
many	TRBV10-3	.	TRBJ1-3	CAIRDSSGNTIYF
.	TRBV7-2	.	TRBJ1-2	CVSSSDTRGGYTF
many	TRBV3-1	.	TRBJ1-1	CASTGGLGTEAFF
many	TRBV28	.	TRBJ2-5	CASSLTRDNPGETQYF
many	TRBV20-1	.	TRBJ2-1	CSARVILGRDNEQFF
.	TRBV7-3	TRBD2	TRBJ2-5	CASSRLAGGSRTQYF
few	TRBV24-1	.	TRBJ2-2	CATSDPGRENTGELFF
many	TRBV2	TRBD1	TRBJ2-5	CASSPKTGGWETQYF
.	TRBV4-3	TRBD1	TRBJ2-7	CASSTTGTDSYEQYF
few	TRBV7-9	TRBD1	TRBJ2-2	CAVKGTGANTGELFF